This record covers a single T cell receptor (beta chain). This sample stems from a study of technical replicates of blood from a handful of donors. Germline CDR1 reads LNHNV; CDR2 reads YYDKDF (reference sequence). This CDR3 has 17 amino acids. Trimming cost V 1 base and J 5 bases, with 17 bases left between them. Using immunoSEQ multiplex PCR, the repertoire was profiled, and TCRdb retains in-frame clones only, with some absent. This table has roughly 57,000 clones, nearly 95% appearing once. Material for sequencing was PBMCs. This receptor was obtained from a human donor in good health. Some clones in this sample may be carry-over from other donors' samples. The chain has TRBV15 and TRBJ1-4; D ambiguous. The CDR3 region is CATSRAGSGKSNEKLFF. The CDR3 DNA reads TGTGCCACCAGCAGAGCGGGCTCGGGGAAGAGCAATGAAAAACTGTTTTTT.